The present entry profiles one T cell receptor beta chain with its context. Its matching antigen is unknown. Naive-designated CD8 cells lacked CD45RO, were positively enriched for CCR7, and omitted terminally differentiated effector memory CD45RA+ cells. The record originates from a study of shared clonotypes between healthy human individuals. Study-level information: Plates per donor: three CD4 naive, three CD4 memory, two CD8 naive, one CD8 memory.

Study conclusions and caveats: It was expected that sequencing depth would affect clonotype sharing among donors. Only blood was sampled; tissue repertoires likely differ. Researchers found naive subsets generally carried larger estimated richness than memory subsets.

TCRdb's table, derived via immunoSEQ multiplex PCR, lists solely in-frame clones and lacks some. The sample includes around 2.1 million clones, 90% to 95% of them seen just once. The germline gives CDR1 SGDLS, CDR2 YYNGEE. The CDR3 loop spans 15 amino acids. The V gene lost 0 bases and the J gene lost 5 bases, with 14 bases spanning the gap. The sample was naive CD8+ T cells from PBMCs. The chain recombines TRBV9 with TRBJ2-5; D assignment may be TRBD1 or TRBD2 (5 bases each). The clonotype comes from a man aged 18 to 29 in good health. Some clones in this sample may be carry-over from other donors' samples. The CDR3 reads CASSVGPVGVETQYF. The CDR3 DNA reads as TGTGCCAGCAGCGTAGGCCCAGTGGGGGTTGAGACCCAGTACTTC.